The 28 T cell receptor beta chains below were found in one sample sequenced in a study of T cell changes during pregnancy in multiple sclerosis. Sequenced by immunoSEQ multiplex PCR; TCRdb stores in-frame clones only, minus some. The sample consists of some 80,000 clones, less than 95% of them appearing once. Sample: peripheral blood, taken in the third trimester of pregnancy. The source of these receptors is a female donor with multiple sclerosis, enrolled in a pregnancy study.

V and J are TRBV29-1 and TRBJ1-2, with 7 bases that match TRBD1. The CDR3 runs 12 residues. V dropped 1 base and J dropped 4; count of bases not matched to a gene: 0. Germline V gene data show CDR1 as SQVTM and CDR2 as ANQGSEA. CDR3 loop: CSVEGQGYGYTF. CDR3 sequence (DNA): TGCAGCGTTGAAGGACAGGGCTATGGCTACACCTTC.

The V call is TRBV9, the J call TRBJ2-3; 9 positions match TRBD2. The CDR3 contains 17 residues. With 4 bases clipped from V and 0 bases from J, the junction kept 9 bases outside the gene matches. Germline loops: CDR1 SGDLS, CDR2 YYNGEE. CDR3 coding DNA: TGTGCCAGCAGCCCGAGCGGGGGGAGTACTAGCACAGATACGCAGTATTTT. It is translated as CASSPSGGSTSTDTQYF. Looking up the rest from reference TRBV9 and TRBJ2-3 gives the full variable domain: DSGVTQTPKHLITATGQRVTLRCSPRSGDLSVYWYQQSLDQGLQFLIQYYNGEERAKGNILERFSAQQFPDLHSELNLSSLELGDSALYFCASSPSGGSTSTDTQYFGPGTRLTVL.

This rearrangement joins TRBV11-2 to TRBJ2-3; D gene unclear. V was clipped by 0 bases and J by 6 bases, with 7 bases between them. The germline gives CDR1 SGHAT, CDR2 FQNNGV. The CDR3 extends over 13 amino acids. CDR3 loop: CASSLEGRDTQYF. CDR3 nucleotides: TGTGCCAGCAGCTTAGAGGGCAGGGATACGCAGTATTTT.

The chain links TRBV6-6 to TRBJ1-5; tentative D call: TRBD1 (6 bases). Trimming took off 7 bases at V and 2 bases at J, with 15 bases between the two ends. Germline CDR1 is MNHNY and CDR2 is SVGAGI (reference sequence). The CDR3 runs to 15 residues. CDR3 nucleotides: TGTGCCAGCACCCAAGAGGGACATCGCAATCAGCCCCAGCATTTT. Translating gives CASTQEGHRNQPQHF.

The chain recombines TRBV5-8 with TRBJ1-6, with D uncertain. V gave up 3 bases and J gave up 6 bases, with 10 bases separating them. In germline, CDR1 is SGHTS, CDR2 YDEGEE. This CDR3 comprises 14 residues. The CDR3 loop is CASSSEPLNSPLHF. The DNA for the CDR3 is TGTGCCAGCAGCTCCGAGCCTCTTAATTCACCCCTCCACTTT.

This sequence joins TRBV15 and TRBJ1-1; TRBD1 is a possible D gene (5 bases). The CDR3 extends over 17 amino acids. Trimming took 0 bases from V and 1 from J, leaving 15 bases between them. Germline-derived CDR1 and CDR2 are LNHNV and YYDKDF (reference sequence). Written as DNA, the CDR3 is TGTGCCACCAGCAGAGATCCGGCAGGGATGGGGAACACTGAAGCTTTCTTT. Protein sequence: CATSRDPAGMGNTEAFF.

The chain uses TRBV9 and TRBJ2-1; no clear D gene. Trimming took 2 bases from V and 6 from J, leaving 9 bases between them. CDR1 is SGDLS, CDR2 YYNGEE, per germline. CDR3 length: 13 amino acids. The CDR3 nucleotides are TGTGCCAGCAGCGTGGGCATCGGCAATGAGCAGTTCTTC. This gives the protein CASSVGIGNEQFF.

The V and J genes are TRBV5-1 and TRBJ1-1; D is possibly TRBD1 (5 bases). Germline CDR1 SGHRS, CDR2 YFSETQ. V lost 4 bases to trimming and J lost 2 bases, with 9 bases between them. This CDR3 has 13 amino acids. CDR3 coding DNA: TGCGCCAGCAGCGTCAGGGATAACACTGAAGCTTTCTTT. This sequence encodes CASSVRDNTEAFF.

V gene TRBV2 combines with J gene TRBJ2-1; 9 nucleotides align to TRBD2. Germline assignment: CDR1 SNHLY and CDR2 FYNNEI. The CDR3 contains 14 residues. V lost 10 bases to trimming and J lost 4 bases; unmatched junction nucleotides: 8. The CDR3 coding sequence is TGTGCCACCGGTCTAGCGGGACTATACAATGAGCAGTTCTTC. This translates into CATGLAGLYNEQFF.

The chain combines TRBV7-9 with TRBJ1-2; tentative D call: TRBD1 (5 bases). V lost 4 bases and J lost 5, with 20 bases in between. The germline V gene has CDR1 SEHNR and CDR2 FQNEAQ (reference sequence). This CDR3 contains 16 residues. The CDR3 protein is CASSSSLQVSVYGYTF. The CDR3 coding sequence is TGTGCCAGCAGCTCCTCATTACAGGTTTCGGTTTATGGCTACACCTTC.

The chain joins TRBV18 to TRBJ2-5; 8 bases match TRBD2. V shed 6 bases, J shed 1 base, and the junction held 4 bases outside the gene matches. The CDR3 has 14 residues. In germline, CDR1 is KGHSH, CDR2 LQKENI. CDR3 residues: CASSQTSGQETQYF. The CDR3 DNA is TGTGCCAGCTCCCAAACTAGCGGCCAAGAGACCCAGTACTTC.

The chain is built from TRBV30 and TRBJ2-7; maybe TRBD1 (7 bases). CDR1 and CDR2 from the germline V gene are GTSNPN and SVGIG (reference sequence). CDR3 length: 11 amino acids. V was clipped by 5 bases and J by 7 bases, with 12 bases between them. In DNA, the CDR3 is TGTGCCTGGCTGACAGGGAGGGAGCAGTACTTC. Residues: CAWLTGREQYF.

This chain joins TRBV15 and TRBJ2-1; the match to TRBD2 covers 10 bases. The germline V gene encodes CDR1 LNHNV and CDR2 YYDKDF (reference sequence). Germline trimming cut 9 bases from V and 0 bases from J; bases unmatched to any gene: 11. The CDR3 loop spans 17 amino acids. CDR3 sequence reads: CATITSGEGGSYNEQFF. In nucleotides, the CDR3 is TGTGCCACGATAACTAGCGGGGAGGGGGGCTCCTACAATGAGCAGTTCTTC.

This clone occurred once. The rearrangement uses TRBV28 and TRBJ2-7, with 8 positions matching TRBD1. After removal of 5 bases from V and 3 bases from J, the junction contained 6 bases not matched to a gene. Germline V gives CDR1 MDHEN, CDR2 SYDVKM. This CDR3 spans 14 amino acids. CDR3 in DNA: TGTGCCAGCAGTGCCGGGACAGGTTACTACGAGCAGTACTTC. It specifies CASSAGTGYYEQYF. Full variable domain (missing parts from reference TRBV28 and TRBJ2-7): DVKVTQSSRYLVKRTGEKVFLECVQDMDHENMFWYRQDPGLGLRLIYFSYDVKMKEKGDIPEGYSVSREKKERFSLILESASTNQTSMYLCASSAGTGYYEQYFGPGTRLTVT.

The chain combines TRBV2 with TRBJ2-5, with 7 bases fitting TRBD1. With V trimmed by 7 bases and J by 5 bases, 13 bases remained unmatched. The CDR3 extends over 15 amino acids. From germline, CDR1 is SNHLY and CDR2 FYNNEI. The CDR3 protein is CASTPGDRDWETQYF. The CDR3 DNA follows: TGTGCCAGCACCCCAGGAGACAGGGATTGGGAGACCCAGTACTTC.

The V call is TRBV5-4, the J call TRBJ2-5; TRBD2 agrees at 7 bases. The CDR3 has 13 amino acids. Germline values: CDR1 SGHNT, CDR2 YYREEE (reference sequence). The V segment lost 4 bases and the J segment 5 bases; nucleotides outside the gene matches: 5. The CDR3 spells CASSQTSSETQYF. Here the CDR3 DNA reads TGTGCCAGCAGCCAGACTAGCTCCGAGACCCAGTACTTC.

The chain recombines TRBV11-3 with TRBJ2-7; possibly TRBD1 for D (5 bases). The germline gives CDR1 SGHNT, CDR2 YENEEA. The CDR3 extends over 13 amino acids. Trimming cost V 3 bases and J 3 bases, with 9 bases left between them. The CDR3 coding sequence is TGTGCCAGCAGCTTGGGGCGCGACTACGAGCAGTACTTC. Translating gives CASSLGRDYEQYF.

This clone appeared a few times. CDR3 in amino acids: CASSDGGYNSPLHF. The CDR3 region has the DNA TGTGCCAGCAGTGATGGGGGGTATAATTCACCCCTCCACTTT. The V call is TRBV25-1, the J call TRBJ1-6; perhaps TRBD1 as D (5 bases). The V gene's germline CDR1 is MGHDK and CDR2 SYGVNS. This CDR3 contains 14 residues. The V and J ends lost 3 bases and 4 bases respectively, with 7 bases between them.

The CDR3 loop is CASREDSSFLTQYF. The CDR3 nucleotides are TGTGCCAGCAGGGAAGATTCTAGTTTCTTGACCCAGTACTTC. V gene TRBV6-5 combines with J gene TRBJ2-5; D gene unclear. Germline V lookup: CDR1 MNHEY, CDR2 SVGAGI. V was trimmed by 6 bases and J by 7 bases, leaving 18 bases between them. This CDR3 has 14 amino acids.

The CDR3 spells CSVDGTGASTNYGYTF. CDR3 nucleotides: TGCAGCGTTGACGGGACAGGGGCGAGTACTAACTATGGCTACACCTTC. This sequence joins TRBV29-1 and TRBJ1-2, with 10 bases fitting TRBD1. The CDR3 extends over 16 amino acids. Trimming took 3 bases from V and 0 from J; bases not matched to a gene: 7. Germline assignment: CDR1 SQVTM and CDR2 ANQGSEA.

J is TRBJ1-3 and V is TRBV7-2; D uncertain. The CDR3 runs to 15 residues. Deletions cut 0 bases from V and 2 bases from J, with 8 bases between. Germline V gene data show CDR1 as SGHTA and CDR2 as FQGNSA. CDR3 sequence: CASSLASGAGNTIYF. For the CDR3, the DNA is TGTGCCAGCAGCTTAGCCAGCGGGGCTGGAAACACCATATATTTT.

This sequence joins TRBV27 and TRBJ1-2; D might be TRBD1 (6 bases). The germline V gene encodes CDR1 MNHEY and CDR2 SMNVEV (reference sequence). This CDR3 has 12 residues. Trimming took off 3 bases at V and 6 bases at J, with 8 bases between the two ends. The CDR3 DNA sequence: TGTGCCAGCAGTTTGGGGGGGCATGGCTACACCTTC. This sequence encodes CASSLGGHGYTF.

The chain employs TRBV9 and TRBJ2-2; D may be TRBD1 (5 bases). V dropped 0 bases and J dropped 6 bases, with 9 bases sitting between them. The CDR3 length is 14 residues. CDR1 and CDR2 (germline): SGDLS, YYNGEE. The CDR3: CASSVEQGAGELFF. The CDR3 nucleotides read TGTGCCAGCAGCGTAGAGCAAGGGGCCGGGGAGCTGTTTTTT.

The chain links TRBV6-1 to TRBJ2-7; the match to TRBD2 covers 14 bases. With V trimmed by 1 base and J by 2 bases, 4 bases remained unmatched. Germline V gives CDR1 MNHNS, CDR2 SASEGT. CDR3 length: 17 residues. This CDR3 is CASSEDRGLAGAYEQYF. In DNA, the CDR3 is TGTGCCAGCAGTGAAGATCGGGGACTAGCGGGGGCCTACGAGCAGTACTTC.

The table lists this clone with a count of one. The chain couples TRBV6-6 to TRBJ2-7; a possible D gene is TRBD2 (5 bases). Deletions cut 6 bases from V and 2 bases from J, with 8 bases between. Germline lookup yields CDR1 MNHNY and CDR2 SVGAGI (reference sequence). The CDR3 sequence is 12 residues long. In DNA, the CDR3 is TGTGCCAGCAGAGAGGGTCCCTACGAGCAGTACTTC. It encodes CASREGPYEQYF.

This chain uses TRBV5-5 with TRBJ2-7; D perhaps matches TRBD1 (6 bases). Trimming left V 2 bases short and J 3 bases short, with 9 bases between. The CDR3 loop spans 13 amino acids. CDR1 SGHKS and CDR2 YYEKEE come from the germline V gene (reference sequence). CDR3 bases: TGTGCCAGCAGCTTTTCAGGGGTCTACGAGCAGTACTTC. Its protein product is CASSFSGVYEQYF.

This chain uses TRBV7-6 with TRBJ2-3; 8 positions agree with TRBD2. The CDR3 is 17 amino acids. CDR1 SGHVS and CDR2 FNYEAQ come from the germline V gene. V was pared by 1 base and J by 7 bases, with 13 bases of the junction left unmatched. DNA for the CDR3: TGTGCCAGCAGCTTAGTTTCGAGCGGGGGTTGGCAAAATACGCAGTATTTT. This sequence encodes CASSLVSSGGWQNTQYF. Drawing the rest from reference TRBV7-6 and TRBJ2-3, the complete variable domain is GAGVSQSPRYKVTKRGQDVALRCDPISGHVSLYWYRQALGQGPEFLTYFNYEAQQDKSGLPNDRFSAERPEGSISTLTIQRTEQRDSAMYRCASSLVSSGGWQNTQYFGPGTRLTVL.

V is TRBV19 and J is TRBJ2-5, with D uncertain. V shed 4 bases and J shed 6 bases, with 9 bases lying between them. Germline CDR1 and CDR2: LNHDA and SQIVND (reference sequence). The CDR3 is 12 residues long. In nucleotides, the CDR3 is TGTGCCAGTAGTACCTCCCCCCAGACCCAGTACTTC. Protein: CASSTSPQTQYF.